The rows below give T cell receptor beta chains drawn from one sample of a study of neoadjuvant anti-PD-1 for oral cavity cancer. TCRdb's copy holds only in-frame clones and misses some; the assay was immunoSEQ multiplex PCR. The sample yields 75,000 or so clones, around 80% seen once. Sequenced here: PBMCs, sampled before nivolumab (anti-PD-1) treatment. All receptors come from a person aged 35-80 years with oral cavity squamous cell carcinoma. Each CDR3 is given with its conserved first and last residue. Fields, in order: D gene, clone size, J gene, V gene, CDR3 DNA, CDR3 protein. D genes are given only for firm matches. Some rows have no size entry. The others give once, few or many, or a class for an expanded clone.

D gene: TRBD2; clone size: NA; J gene: TRBJ2-1; V gene: TRBV10-3; CDR3 DNA: TGTGCCATCACTTCCGGGACTAGCGGGGTCAATGAGCAGTTCTTC; CDR3 protein: CAITSGTSGVNEQFF
D gene: TRBD2; clone size: NA; J gene: TRBJ2-3; V gene: TRBV14; CDR3 DNA: TGTGCCAGCAGCCAAGGTGGGACTATTGATACGCAGTATTTT; CDR3 protein: CASSQGGTIDTQYF
D gene: TRBD1; clone size: few; J gene: TRBJ2-7; V gene: TRBV10-2; CDR3 DNA: TGCGCCAGCAGTGAGTCAAAGACAGGGGGTTCCTACGAGCAGTACTTC; CDR3 protein: CASSESKTGGSYEQYF
D gene: TRBD2; clone size: few; J gene: TRBJ2-7; V gene: TRBV5-6; CDR3 DNA: TGTGCCAGCAGTCTACTAGCGGGAGGGCCCTACGAGCAGTACTTC; CDR3 protein: CASSLLAGGPYEQYF
D gene: NA; clone size: NA; J gene: TRBJ2-5; V gene: TRBV19; CDR3 DNA: TGTGCCAGTAGTATTAACGAAGGGCCCCAAGAGACCCAGTACTTC; CDR3 protein: CASSINEGPQETQYF
D gene: NA; clone size: NA; J gene: TRBJ2-5; V gene: TRBV10-3; CDR3 DNA: TGTGCCATCAGTGATTTGGGAGAGACCCAGTACTTC; CDR3 protein: CAISDLGETQYF
D gene: NA; clone size: few; J gene: TRBJ1-3; V gene: TRBV11-2; CDR3 DNA: TGTGCCAGCAGCGCTTCCGAAGGGTTTTCAGGAAACACCATATATTTT; CDR3 protein: CASSASEGFSGNTIYF
D gene: NA; clone size: NA; J gene: TRBJ1-5; V gene: TRBV19; CDR3 DNA: TGTGCCAGTAGCCCCTCGGGGTGGGGGGTGCAGCCCCAGCATTTT; CDR3 protein: CASSPSGWGVQPQHF
D gene: TRBD1; clone size: NA; J gene: TRBJ2-1; V gene: TRBV5-6; CDR3 DNA: TGTGCCAGCAGCGCAGGACAGGGAATTTACAATGAGCAGTTCTTC; CDR3 protein: CASSAGQGIYNEQFF
D gene: NA; clone size: NA; J gene: TRBJ2-3; V gene: TRBV30; CDR3 DNA: TGTGCCTGGAGTGTGCCCGGGGCGCAGTATTTT; CDR3 protein: CAWSVPGAQYF
D gene: TRBD1; clone size: medium-sized; J gene: TRBJ2-6; V gene: TRBV19; CDR3 DNA: TGTGCCAGTACCGCGGACAGGGCTGGGGCCAACGTCCTGACTTTC; CDR3 protein: CASTADRAGANVLTF
D gene: NA; clone size: once; J gene: TRBJ1-4; V gene: TRBV7-2; CDR3 DNA: TGTGCCAGCAGCCCCCGGGGCCTGGGACCTAATGAAAAACTGTTTTTT; CDR3 protein: CASSPRGLGPNEKLFF
D gene: NA; clone size: NA; J gene: TRBJ1-1; V gene: TRBV30; CDR3 DNA: TGTGCCTGGGGTGGACAGACGAACACTGAAGCTTTCTTT; CDR3 protein: CAWGGQTNTEAFF
D gene: NA; clone size: NA; J gene: TRBJ1-3; V gene: TRBV6-1; CDR3 DNA: TGTGCCAGCAAGGGGAGGGGCTCTGGAAACACCATATATTTT; CDR3 protein: CASKGRGSGNTIYF
D gene: NA; clone size: NA; J gene: TRBJ1-2; V gene: TRBV20-1; CDR3 DNA: TGCAGTGCCCCTTGGACATCTGGCTACACCTTC; CDR3 protein: CSAPWTSGYTF
D gene: TRBD2; clone size: NA; J gene: TRBJ2-7; V gene: TRBV5-1; CDR3 DNA: TGCGCCAGCAGCCGGGGGGGTCAGGCCCCCGGCGAGCAGTACTTC; CDR3 protein: CASSRGGQAPGEQYF
D gene: NA; clone size: once; J gene: TRBJ2-6; V gene: TRBV28; CDR3 DNA: TGTGCCAGCGGGGGCTACAGCTTATCTGGGGCCAACGTCCTGACTTTC; CDR3 protein: CASGGYSLSGANVLTF
D gene: NA; clone size: NA; J gene: TRBJ1-5; V gene: TRBV2; CDR3 DNA: TGTGCCAGCAAGGAGACAGTGAATCAGCCCCAGCATTTT; CDR3 protein: CASKETVNQPQHF
D gene: TRBD1; clone size: NA; J gene: TRBJ1-2; V gene: TRBV2; CDR3 DNA: TGTGCCAGCAGTGAAGCACCAGGGGGCTTCTTTAATAACTATGGCTACACCTTC; CDR3 protein: CASSEAPGGFFNNYGYTF
D gene: TRBD1; clone size: NA; J gene: TRBJ2-7; V gene: TRBV5-4; CDR3 DNA: TGTGCCAGCAGCCTGGGGGGACAGGGGGCCTACGAGCAGTACTTC; CDR3 protein: CASSLGGQGAYEQYF
D gene: NA; clone size: NA; J gene: TRBJ2-2; V gene: TRBV11-2; CDR3 DNA: TGTGCCAGCAGCTTAGCCGATACACCGCGCAAGACCGGGGAGCTGTTTTTT; CDR3 protein: CASSLADTPRKTGELFF
D gene: TRBD2; clone size: NA; J gene: TRBJ2-2; V gene: TRBV11-2; CDR3 DNA: TGTGCCAGCAGCCCCCAGGGACTAGCGTGGACCTCCGGGGAGCTGTTTTTT; CDR3 protein: CASSPQGLAWTSGELFF
D gene: NA; clone size: NA; J gene: TRBJ2-7; V gene: TRBV6-1; CDR3 DNA: TGTGCCAGCAGGGCCGCAGGGCTCTACGAGCAGTACTTC; CDR3 protein: CASRAAGLYEQYF
D gene: NA; clone size: NA; J gene: TRBJ2-1; V gene: TRBV19; CDR3 DNA: TGTGCCAGTAGTATCTGGAACAATGAGCAGTTCTTC; CDR3 protein: CASSIWNNEQFF